Listed here is a single T cell receptor beta chain. There are 15 residues in the CDR3. Germline V CDR1 and CDR2: MNHEY, SVGAGI. Between the trimmed V and J ends, which lost 7 bases and 3 bases, there was a span of 16 bases. Original data processing: From reference gene primer amplification, estimates of nucleated cell counts were derived. Sequencing used immunoSEQ multiplex PCR; TCRdb keeps in-frame clones, though not all of them. That table supplies the V and J calls and clone size; D and trimming were determined from the DNA. This sample has around 230,000 clones; 83% occur once, and the top ten carry under 3%. This entry belongs to a study of blood T cell repertoires in COVID-19. Study context: Samples of COVID-19 (acute and convalescent) were obtained from the United States, Italy and Spain. T cells, B-cell-depleted T cells, or PBMCs supplied cDNA or gDNA.

The chain links TRBV6-5 to TRBJ2-1; a weak D match, TRBD1 (5 bases). The sample comprised peripheral blood. This TCR was sampled from a woman aged 40-49 years with active or convalescent COVID-19. CDR3 protein: CASKIKGQGYNEQFF. The CDR3, as DNA: TGTGCCAGCAAGATAAAGGGTCAGGGCTACAATGAGCAGTTCTTC.